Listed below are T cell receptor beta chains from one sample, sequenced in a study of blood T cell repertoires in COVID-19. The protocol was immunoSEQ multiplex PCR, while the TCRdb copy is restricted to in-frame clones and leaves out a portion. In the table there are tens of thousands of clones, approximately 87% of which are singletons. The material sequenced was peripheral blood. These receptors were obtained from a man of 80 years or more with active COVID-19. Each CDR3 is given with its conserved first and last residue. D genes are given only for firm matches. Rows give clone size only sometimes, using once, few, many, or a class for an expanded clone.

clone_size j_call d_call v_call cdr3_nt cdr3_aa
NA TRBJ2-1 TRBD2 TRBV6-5 TGTGCCAGCACCAGGCTAGCGGACTACAATGAGCAGTTCTTC CASTRLADYNEQFF
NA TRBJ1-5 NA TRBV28 TGTGCCAGCAGTCTAAACGCCGGGGTAAGGGATCAGCCCCAGCATTTT CASSLNAGVRDQPQHF
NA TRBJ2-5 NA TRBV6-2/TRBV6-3 TGTGCCAGCAGTTACTCGTCCAGGGTGGAGACCCAGTACTTC CASSYSSRVETQYF
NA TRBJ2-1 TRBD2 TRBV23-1 TGCGCCAGCAGTCAGAAGGTTGGCGGGAGGGAGGTTGAGCAGTTCTTC CASSQKVGGREVEQFF
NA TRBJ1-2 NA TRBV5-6 TGTGCCAGCAGCACCGGCCGCCGCGGCTATGGCTACACCTTC CASSTGRRGYGYTF
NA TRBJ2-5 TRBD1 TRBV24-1 TGTGCCACCAGTGATCCCCGACAGGGACAAGAGACCCAGTACTTC CATSDPRQGQETQYF
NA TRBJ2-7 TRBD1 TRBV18 TGTGCCAGCTCACCAGGGACAGGACTCTACGAGCAGTACTTC CASSPGTGLYEQYF
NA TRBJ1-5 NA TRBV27 TGTGCCAGCAGTCTGCGCAGGGGAGACAATCAGCCCCAGCATTTT CASSLRRGDNQPQHF
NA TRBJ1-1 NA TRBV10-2 TGCGCCAGCAGGTACATGAACACTGAAGCTTTCTTT CASRYMNTEAFF
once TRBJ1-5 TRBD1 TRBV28 TGTGCCAGCAGTCCCTATGCAGGGGGCTTTAGCAATCAGCCCCAGCATTTT CASSPYAGGFSNQPQHF
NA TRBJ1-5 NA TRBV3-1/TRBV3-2 TGTGCCAGCAGCCGGACCGGGACAATTCAGCCCCAGCATTTT CASSRTGTIQPQHF
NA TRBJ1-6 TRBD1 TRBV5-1 TGCGCCAGCAGCACCGACAGGGCTAATTCACCCCTCCACTTT CASSTDRANSPLHF
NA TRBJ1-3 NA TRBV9 TGTGCCAGCGGAGAATGGAGCTCTGGAAACACCATATATTTT CASGEWSSGNTIYF
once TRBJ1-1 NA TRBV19 TGTGCCTCTACCCGTGGGTTGGGACTTGAAGCTTTCTTT CASTRGLGLEAFF
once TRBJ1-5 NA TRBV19 TGTGCCAGTAGACGGACAGACTATAGCAATCAGCCCCAGCATTTT CASRRTDYSNQPQHF
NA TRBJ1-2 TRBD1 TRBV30 TGTGCCTGGAGTCCGGACAGGGAAAGCGGCTACACCTTC CAWSPDRESGYTF
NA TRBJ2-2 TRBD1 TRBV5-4 TGTGCCAGCCGACAGGGACACACCGGGGAGCTGTTTTTT CASRQGHTGELFF
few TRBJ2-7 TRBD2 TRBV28 TGTGCCAGCACCGGGACTAGCGGATCCTACGAGCAGTACTTC CASTGTSGSYEQYF
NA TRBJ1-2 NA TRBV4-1 TGCGCCAGCAGCCGATTGTACAGGGACGGCTACACCTTC CASSRLYRDGYTF
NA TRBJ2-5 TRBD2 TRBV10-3 TGTGCCATCAGTGACCGGCTTGGGACTAGCGGGAGTGAGACCCAGTACTTC CAISDRLGTSGSETQYF
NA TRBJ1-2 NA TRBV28 TGTGCCATTGCGCCACAGGGCAACTATGGCTACACCTTC CAIAPQGNYGYTF
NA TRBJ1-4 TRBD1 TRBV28 TGTGCCAGCAAACAGGGGAGTGAAAAACTGTTTTTT CASKQGSEKLFF
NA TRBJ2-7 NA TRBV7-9 TGTGCCAGCAGTGAGTCCCCGCGGGGCGAGCAGTACTTC CASSESPRGEQYF
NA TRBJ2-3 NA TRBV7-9 TGTGCCAGCAGCTCACCAGGGGTGATGACCACAGATACGCAGTATTTT CASSSPGVMTTDTQYF
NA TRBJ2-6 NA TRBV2 TGTGCCACTACGGAGAGGTTCTCTGGGGCCAACGTCCTGACTTTC CATTERFSGANVLTF
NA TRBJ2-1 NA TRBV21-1 TGTGCCAGCAGCAAAGGGCGGATTACCTACAATGAGCAGTTCTTC CASSKGRITYNEQFF
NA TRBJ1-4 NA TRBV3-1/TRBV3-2 TGTGCCAGCAGCCAAGATTCCAGGGGTGGTGAAAAACTGTTTTTT CASSQDSRGGEKLFF
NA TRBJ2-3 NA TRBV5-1 TGCGCCAGCAGCTTGGGGCGAGGGGGGGCCCCGTCAGATACGCAGTATTTT CASSLGRGGAPSDTQYF
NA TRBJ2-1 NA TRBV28 TGTGCCAGCAGTCCCGGGACTCCATACAATGAGCAGTTCTTC CASSPGTPYNEQFF
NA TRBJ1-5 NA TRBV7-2 TGTGCCAGTACCTATGTGAATAGCAATCAGCCCCAGCATTTT CASTYVNSNQPQHF
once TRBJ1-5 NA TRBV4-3 TGCGCCAGCAGCCAATTGCTTAGTAGCAATCAGCCCCAGCATTTT CASSQLLSSNQPQHF
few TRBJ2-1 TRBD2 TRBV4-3 TGCGCCAGCAGCCAAGGCTTTGGTGCTAGCGGGAGCCGTAGCATATACAATGAGCAGTTCTTC CASSQGFGASGSRSIYNEQFF
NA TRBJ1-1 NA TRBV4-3 TGCGCCAGCAGCCAAGATAGCGGGGGCACTGAAGCTTTCTTT CASSQDSGGTEAFF